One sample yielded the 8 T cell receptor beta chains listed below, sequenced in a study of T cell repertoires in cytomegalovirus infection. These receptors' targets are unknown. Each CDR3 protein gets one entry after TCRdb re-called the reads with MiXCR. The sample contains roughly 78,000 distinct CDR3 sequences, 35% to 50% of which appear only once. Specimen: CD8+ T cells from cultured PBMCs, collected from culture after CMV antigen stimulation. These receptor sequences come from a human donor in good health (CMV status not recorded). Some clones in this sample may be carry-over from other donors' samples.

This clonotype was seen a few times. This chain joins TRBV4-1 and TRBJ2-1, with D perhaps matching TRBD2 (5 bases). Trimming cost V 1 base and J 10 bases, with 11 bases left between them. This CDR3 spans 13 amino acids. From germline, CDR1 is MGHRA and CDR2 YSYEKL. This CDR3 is CASSQVPSQEQFF. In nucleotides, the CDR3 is TGCGCCAGCAGCCAAGTTCCTAGCCAGGAGCAGTTCTTC.

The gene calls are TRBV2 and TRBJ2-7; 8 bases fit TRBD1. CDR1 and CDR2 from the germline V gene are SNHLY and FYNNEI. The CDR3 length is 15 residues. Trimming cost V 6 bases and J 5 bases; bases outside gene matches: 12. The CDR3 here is CASREDRAPLDEQYF. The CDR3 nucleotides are TGTGCCAGCAGGGAGGACAGGGCCCCCTTGGACGAGCAGTACTTC.

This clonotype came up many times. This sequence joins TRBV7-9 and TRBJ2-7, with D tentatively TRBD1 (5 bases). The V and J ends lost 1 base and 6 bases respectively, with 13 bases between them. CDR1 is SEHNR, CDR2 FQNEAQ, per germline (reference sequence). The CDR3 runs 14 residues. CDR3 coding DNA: TGTGCCAGCAGCTTAGGACAGACCTCGGGCGAGCAGTACTTC. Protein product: CASSLGQTSGEQYF.

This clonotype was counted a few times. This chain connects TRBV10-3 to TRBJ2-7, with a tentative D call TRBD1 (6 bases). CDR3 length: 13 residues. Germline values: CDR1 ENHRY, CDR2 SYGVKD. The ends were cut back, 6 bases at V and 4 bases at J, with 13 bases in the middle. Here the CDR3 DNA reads TGTGCCATCAGCCGGACAGACCTGTACGAGCAGTACTTC. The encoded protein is CAISRTDLYEQYF.

CDR3 amino acids: CASSRNSVQETQYF. DNA of the CDR3: TGTGCCAGTAGCCGGAATAGCGTACAAGAGACCCAGTACTTC. The chain employs TRBV19 and TRBJ2-5; a weak D match, TRBD2 (5 bases). Germline CDR1 LNHDA, CDR2 SQIVND (reference sequence). This CDR3 region has 14 residues. V gave up 6 bases and J gave up 2 bases, with 13 bases separating them.

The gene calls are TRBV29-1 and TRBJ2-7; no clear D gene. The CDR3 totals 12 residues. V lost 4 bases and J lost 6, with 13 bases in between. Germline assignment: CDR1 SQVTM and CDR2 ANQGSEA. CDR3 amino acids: CSVAWGMTEQYF. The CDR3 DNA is TGCAGCGTTGCTTGGGGTATGACCGAGCAGTACTTC.

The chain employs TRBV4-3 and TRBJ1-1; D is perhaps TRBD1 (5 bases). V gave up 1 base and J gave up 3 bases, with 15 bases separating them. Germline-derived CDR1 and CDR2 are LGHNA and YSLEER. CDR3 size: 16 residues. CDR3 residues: CASSQGRGDRDTEAFF. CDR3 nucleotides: TGCGCCAGCAGCCAAGGGAGGGGAGATCGGGACACTGAAGCTTTCTTT.

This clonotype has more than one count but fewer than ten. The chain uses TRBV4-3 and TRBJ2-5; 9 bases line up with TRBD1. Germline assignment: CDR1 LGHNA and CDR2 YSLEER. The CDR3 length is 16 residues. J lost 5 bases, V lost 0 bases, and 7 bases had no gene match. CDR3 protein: CASSQDLTGGLETQYF. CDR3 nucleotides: TGCGCCAGCAGCCAAGATCTCACAGGGGGCTTGGAGACCCAGTACTTC.